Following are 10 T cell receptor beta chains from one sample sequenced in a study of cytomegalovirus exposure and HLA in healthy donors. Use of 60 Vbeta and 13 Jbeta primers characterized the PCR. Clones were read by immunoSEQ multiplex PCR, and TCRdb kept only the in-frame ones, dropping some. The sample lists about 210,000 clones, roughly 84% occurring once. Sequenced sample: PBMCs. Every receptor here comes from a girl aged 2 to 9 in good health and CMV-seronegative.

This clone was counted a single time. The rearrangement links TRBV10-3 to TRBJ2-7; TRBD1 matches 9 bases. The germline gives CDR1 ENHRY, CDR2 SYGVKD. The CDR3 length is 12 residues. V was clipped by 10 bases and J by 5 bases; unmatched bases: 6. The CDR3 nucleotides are TGTGCCAGTACAGGGGGCGGAAACGAGCAGTACTTC. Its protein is CASTGGGNEQYF.

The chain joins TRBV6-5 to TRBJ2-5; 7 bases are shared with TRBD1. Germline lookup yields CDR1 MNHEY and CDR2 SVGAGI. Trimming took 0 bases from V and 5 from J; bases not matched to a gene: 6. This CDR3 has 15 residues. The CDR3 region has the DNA TGTGCCAGCAGTTACTCCGGACAGGTCCGGGAGACCCAGTACTTC. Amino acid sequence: CASSYSGQVRETQYF.

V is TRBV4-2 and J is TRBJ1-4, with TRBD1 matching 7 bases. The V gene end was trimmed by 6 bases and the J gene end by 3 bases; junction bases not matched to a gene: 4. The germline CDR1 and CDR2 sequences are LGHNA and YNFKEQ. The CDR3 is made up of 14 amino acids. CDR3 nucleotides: TGTGCCAGCAGACAGACAGGGTCTAATGAAAAACTGTTTTTT. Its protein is CASRQTGSNEKLFF.

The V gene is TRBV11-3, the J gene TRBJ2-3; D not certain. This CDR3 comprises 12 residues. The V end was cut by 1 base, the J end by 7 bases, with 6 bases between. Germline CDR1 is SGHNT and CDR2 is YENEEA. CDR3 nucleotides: TGTGCCAGCAGCTTAGGGGCTAATACGCAGTATTTT. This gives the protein CASSLGANTQYF. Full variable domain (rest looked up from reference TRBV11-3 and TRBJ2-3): EAGVVQSPRYKIIEKKQPVAFWCNPISGHNTLYWYLQNLGQGPELLIRYENEEAVDDSQLPKDRFSAERLKGVDSTLKIQPAELGDSAVYLCASSLGANTQYFGPGTRLTVL.

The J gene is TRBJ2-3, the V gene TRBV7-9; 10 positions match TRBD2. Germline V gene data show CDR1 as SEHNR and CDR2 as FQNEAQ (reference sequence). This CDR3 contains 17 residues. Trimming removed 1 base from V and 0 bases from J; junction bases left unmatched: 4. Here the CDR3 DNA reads TGTGCCAGCAGCTTAGGACTAGCGGGTACTAGCACAGATACGCAGTATTTT. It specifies CASSLGLAGTSTDTQYF.

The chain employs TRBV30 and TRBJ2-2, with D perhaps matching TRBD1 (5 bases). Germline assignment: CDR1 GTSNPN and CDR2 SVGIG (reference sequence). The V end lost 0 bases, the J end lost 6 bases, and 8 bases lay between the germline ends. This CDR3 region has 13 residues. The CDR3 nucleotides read TGTGCCTGGAGTGTACTGACAGCCGGGGAGCTGTTTTTT. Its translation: CAWSVLTAGELFF.

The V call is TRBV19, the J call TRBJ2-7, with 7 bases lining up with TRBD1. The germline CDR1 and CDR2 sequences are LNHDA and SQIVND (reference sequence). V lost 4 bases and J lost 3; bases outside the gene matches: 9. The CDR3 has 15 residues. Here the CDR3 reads CASSSSAQGYYEQYF. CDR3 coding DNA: TGTGCCAGTAGTAGTAGTGCACAGGGGTACTACGAGCAGTACTTC.

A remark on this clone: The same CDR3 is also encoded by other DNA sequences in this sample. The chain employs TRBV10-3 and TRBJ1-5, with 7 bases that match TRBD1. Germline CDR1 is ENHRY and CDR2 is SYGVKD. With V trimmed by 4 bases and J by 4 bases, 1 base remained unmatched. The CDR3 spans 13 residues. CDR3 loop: CAISGTGNQPQHF. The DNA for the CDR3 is TGTGCCATCAGTGGGACAGGTAATCAGCCCCAGCATTTT.

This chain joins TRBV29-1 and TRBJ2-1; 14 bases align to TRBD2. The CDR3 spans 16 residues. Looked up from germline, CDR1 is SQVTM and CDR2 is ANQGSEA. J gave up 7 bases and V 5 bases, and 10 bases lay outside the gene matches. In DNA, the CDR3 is TGCAGCGTTCTAAACCCGACTAGCGGGAGGGCTAATGAGCAGTTCTTC. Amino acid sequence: CSVLNPTSGRANEQFF.

CDR3 in amino acids: CASSQRQGRNEQYF. As DNA, the CDR3 is TGTGCCAGCAGCCAAAGACAGGGTCGGAACGAGCAGTACTTC. The genes are TRBV7-8 and TRBJ2-7; 7 nucleotides match TRBD1. V lost 5 bases, J lost 5 bases, and 9 bases stayed unmatched. This CDR3 has 14 amino acids. Germline CDR1 SGHVS, CDR2 FQNEAQ.